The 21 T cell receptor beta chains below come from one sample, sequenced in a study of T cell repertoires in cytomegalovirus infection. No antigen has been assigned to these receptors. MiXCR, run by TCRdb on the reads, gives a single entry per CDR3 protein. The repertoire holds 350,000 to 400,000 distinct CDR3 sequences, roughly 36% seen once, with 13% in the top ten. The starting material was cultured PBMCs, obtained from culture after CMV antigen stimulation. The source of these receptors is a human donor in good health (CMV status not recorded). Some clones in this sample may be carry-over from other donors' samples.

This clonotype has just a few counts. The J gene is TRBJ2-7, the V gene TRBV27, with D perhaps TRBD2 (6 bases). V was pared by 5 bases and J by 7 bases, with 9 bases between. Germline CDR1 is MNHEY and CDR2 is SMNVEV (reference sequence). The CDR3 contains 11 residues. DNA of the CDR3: TGTGCCAGCAGTCATGGGAGGGAGCAGTACTTC. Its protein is CASSHGREQYF.

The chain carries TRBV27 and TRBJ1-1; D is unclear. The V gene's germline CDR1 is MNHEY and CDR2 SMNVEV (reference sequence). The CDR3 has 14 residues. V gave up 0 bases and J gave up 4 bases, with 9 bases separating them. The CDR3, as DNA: TGTGCCAGCAGTTTATCGTCTCTTGGCACTGAAGCTTTCTTT. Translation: CASSLSSLGTEAFF.

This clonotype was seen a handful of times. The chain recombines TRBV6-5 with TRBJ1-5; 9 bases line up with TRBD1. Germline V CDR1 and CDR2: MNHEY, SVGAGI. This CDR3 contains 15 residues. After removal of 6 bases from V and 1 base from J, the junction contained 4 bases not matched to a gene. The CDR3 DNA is TGTGCCAGCAGACCACAGGGGGCGAGCAATCAGCCCCAGCATTTT. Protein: CASRPQGASNQPQHF.

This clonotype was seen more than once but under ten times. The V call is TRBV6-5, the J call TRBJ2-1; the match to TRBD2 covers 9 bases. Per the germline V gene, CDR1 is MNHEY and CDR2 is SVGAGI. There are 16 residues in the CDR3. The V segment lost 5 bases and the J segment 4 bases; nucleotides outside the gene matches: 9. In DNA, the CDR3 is TGTGCCAGCAGTCCCTTAGCGGGAGTTGCGTACAATGAGCAGTTCTTC. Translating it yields CASSPLAGVAYNEQFF.

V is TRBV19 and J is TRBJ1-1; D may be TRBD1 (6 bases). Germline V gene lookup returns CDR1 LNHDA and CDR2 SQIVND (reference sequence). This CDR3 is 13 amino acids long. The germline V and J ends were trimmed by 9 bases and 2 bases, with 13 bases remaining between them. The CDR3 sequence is CASQGRGNTEAFF. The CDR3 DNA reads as TGTGCCAGCCAGGGGAGGGGTAACACTGAAGCTTTCTTT.

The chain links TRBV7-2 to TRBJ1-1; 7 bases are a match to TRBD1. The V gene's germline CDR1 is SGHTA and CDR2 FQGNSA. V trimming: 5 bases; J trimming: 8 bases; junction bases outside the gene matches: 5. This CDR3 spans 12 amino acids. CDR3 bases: TGTGCCAGCAGCCTCTGGGACAGAGAAGCTTTCTTT. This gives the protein CASSLWDREAFF.

Here the CDR3 DNA reads TGTGCCAGCAGCTTAGTGGTGTCACGAGACACTGAAGCTTTCTTT. Encoded protein: CASSLVVSRDTEAFF. The rearrangement links TRBV11-2 to TRBJ1-1, with unresolved D. Per germline, CDR1 SGHAT and CDR2 FQNNGV. V was pared by 1 base and J by 3 bases, with 12 bases between. This CDR3 has 15 amino acids.

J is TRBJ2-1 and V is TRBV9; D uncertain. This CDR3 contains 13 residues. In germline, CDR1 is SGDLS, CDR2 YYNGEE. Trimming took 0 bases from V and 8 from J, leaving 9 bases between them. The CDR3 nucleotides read TGTGCCAGCAGCGTAGTGGCGTACGATGAGCAGTTCTTC. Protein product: CASSVVAYDEQFF.

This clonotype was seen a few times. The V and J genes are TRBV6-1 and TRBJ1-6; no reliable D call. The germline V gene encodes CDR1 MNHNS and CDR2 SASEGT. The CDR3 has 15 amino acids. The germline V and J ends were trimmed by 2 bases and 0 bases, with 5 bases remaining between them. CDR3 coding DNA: TGTGCCAGCAGTGAAAGCAGCTCCTATAATTCACCCCTCCACTTT. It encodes CASSESSSYNSPLHF.

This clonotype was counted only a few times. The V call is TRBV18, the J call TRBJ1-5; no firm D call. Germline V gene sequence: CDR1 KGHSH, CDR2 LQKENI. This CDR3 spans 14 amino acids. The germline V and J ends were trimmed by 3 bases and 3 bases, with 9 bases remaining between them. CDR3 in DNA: TGTGCCAGCTCACCTACTCCAGACAATCAGCCCCAGCATTTT. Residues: CASSPTPDNQPQHF.

The CDR3 bases are TGTGCTAGTGGTTGGGTACAGGGTATTGAGAACTATGGCTACACCTTC. It encodes CASGWVQGIENYGYTF. This rearrangement joins TRBV12-5 to TRBJ1-2, with D perhaps matching TRBD1 (6 bases). This CDR3 contains 16 residues. Germline-derived CDR1 and CDR2 are LGHNT and FRNRAP. The ends were cut back, 4 bases at V and 2 bases at J, with 17 bases in the middle.

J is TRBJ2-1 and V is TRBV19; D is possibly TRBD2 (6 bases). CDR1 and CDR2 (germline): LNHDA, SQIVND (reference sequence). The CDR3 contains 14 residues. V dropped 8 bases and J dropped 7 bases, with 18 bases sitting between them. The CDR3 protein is CASSGAGGGNEQFF. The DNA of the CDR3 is TGTGCCAGTTCAGGAGCGGGTGGAGGGAATGAGCAGTTCTTC.

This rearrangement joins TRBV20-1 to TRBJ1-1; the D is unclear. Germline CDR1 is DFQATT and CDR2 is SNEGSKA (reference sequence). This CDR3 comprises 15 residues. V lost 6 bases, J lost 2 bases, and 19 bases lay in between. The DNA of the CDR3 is TGCAGTGCCAAAATGCCACGGGAACCAAACACTGAAGCTTTCTTT. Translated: CSAKMPREPNTEAFF.

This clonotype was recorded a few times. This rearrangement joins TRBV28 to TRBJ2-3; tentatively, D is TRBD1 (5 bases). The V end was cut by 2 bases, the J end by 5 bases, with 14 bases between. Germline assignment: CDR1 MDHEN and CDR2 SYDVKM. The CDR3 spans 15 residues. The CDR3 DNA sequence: TGTGCCAGCAGTTTACAGGGATCGTCTATAGATACGCAGTATTTT. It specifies CASSLQGSSIDTQYF.

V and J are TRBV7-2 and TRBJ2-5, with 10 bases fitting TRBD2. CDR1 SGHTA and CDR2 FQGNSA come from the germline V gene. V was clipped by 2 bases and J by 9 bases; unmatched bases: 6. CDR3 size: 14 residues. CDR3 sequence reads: CASSLPLAGVSQYF. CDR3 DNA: TGTGCCAGCAGCTTACCCCTAGCGGGAGTGTCCCAGTACTTC.

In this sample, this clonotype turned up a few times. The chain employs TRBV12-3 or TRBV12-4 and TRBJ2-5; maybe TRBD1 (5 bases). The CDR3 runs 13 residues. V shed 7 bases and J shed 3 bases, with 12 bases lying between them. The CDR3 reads CASTLDSKETQYF. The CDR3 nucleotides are TGTGCCAGCACCCTTGACAGCAAAGAGACCCAGTACTTC.

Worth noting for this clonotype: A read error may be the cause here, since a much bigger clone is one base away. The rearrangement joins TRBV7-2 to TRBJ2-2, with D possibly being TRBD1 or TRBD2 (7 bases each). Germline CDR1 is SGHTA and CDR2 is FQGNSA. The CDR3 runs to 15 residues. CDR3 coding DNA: TGTGCCAGCAGCCCAGGGGGGGGCGACACCGGGGAGCCGTTTTTT. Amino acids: CASSPGGGDTGEPFF.

The chain's CDR3 is CASSRTTDYGYTF. DNA for the CDR3: TGTGCCAGTAGTAGGACGACAGACTATGGCTACACCTTC. The chain links TRBV19 to TRBJ1-2; D is possibly TRBD1 (5 bases). The CDR3 has 13 amino acids. V lost 4 bases and J 3 bases, leaving 9 bases between the germline ends. Germline V lookup: CDR1 LNHDA, CDR2 SQIVND (reference sequence).

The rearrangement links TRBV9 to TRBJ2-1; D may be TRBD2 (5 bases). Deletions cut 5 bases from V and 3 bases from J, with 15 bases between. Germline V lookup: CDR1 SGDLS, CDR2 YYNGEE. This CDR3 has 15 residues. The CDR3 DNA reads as TGTGCCAGCAGTCCTGCCAGCGGAAACTACAATGAGCAGTTCTTC. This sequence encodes CASSPASGNYNEQFF.

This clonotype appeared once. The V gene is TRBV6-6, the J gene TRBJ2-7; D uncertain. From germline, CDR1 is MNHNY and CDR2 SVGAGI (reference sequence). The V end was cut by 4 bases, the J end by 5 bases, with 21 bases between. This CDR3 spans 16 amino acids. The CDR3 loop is CASSSSAASDLNEQYF. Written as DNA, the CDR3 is TGTGCCAGCAGTTCCTCGGCCGCCAGCGACCTCAACGAGCAGTACTTC.

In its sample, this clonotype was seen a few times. The CDR3 DNA reads as TGTGCCAGCAGCTACCCTCCCTTACACTACGAGCAGTACTTC. Encoded protein: CASSYPPLHYEQYF. The V and J genes are TRBV7-2 and TRBJ2-7, with D hard to call. Trimming took 4 bases from V and 3 from J, leaving 13 bases between them. This CDR3 is built from 14 residues. Germline V gene sequence: CDR1 SGHTA, CDR2 FQGNSA. Full variable domain (remainder filled in from reference TRBV7-2 and TRBJ2-7): GAGVSQSPSNKVTEKGKDVELRCDPISGHTALYWYRQSLGQGLEFLIYFQGNSAPDKSGLPSDRFSAERTGGSVSTLTIQRTQQEDSAVYLCASSYPPLHYEQYFGPGTRLTVT.